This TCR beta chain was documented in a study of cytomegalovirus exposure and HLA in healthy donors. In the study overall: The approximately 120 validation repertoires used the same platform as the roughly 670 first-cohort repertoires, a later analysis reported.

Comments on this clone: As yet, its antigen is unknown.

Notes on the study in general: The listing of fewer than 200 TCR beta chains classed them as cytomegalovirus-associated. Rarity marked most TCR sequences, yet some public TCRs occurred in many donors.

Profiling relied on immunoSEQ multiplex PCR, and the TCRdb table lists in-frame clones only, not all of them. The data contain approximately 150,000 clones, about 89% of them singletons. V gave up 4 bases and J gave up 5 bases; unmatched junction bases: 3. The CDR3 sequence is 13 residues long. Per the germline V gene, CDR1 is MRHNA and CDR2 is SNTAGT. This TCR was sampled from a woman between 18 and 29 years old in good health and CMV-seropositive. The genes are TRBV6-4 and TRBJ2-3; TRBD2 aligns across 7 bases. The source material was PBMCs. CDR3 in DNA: TGTGCCAGCAGTGGTTCTAGCGGAGATACGCAGTATTTT. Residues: CASSGSSGDTQYF.